The 22 T cell receptor beta chains presented below share a single source sample, sequenced in a study of T cells in Graves' hyperthyroidism and ophthalmopathy. It was RNA transcripts that yielded the amplified TCR beta CDR3 regions. TCR CDR3 regions were first amplified by RT-PCR with HTBI primers. TCRdb re-called the multiplex PCR reads with MiXCR, one entry per CDR3 protein. The table includes approximately 600,000 distinct CDR3 sequences, roughly 16% detected once. Input material: blood. The receptors come from a woman aged 25 to 39 with Graves' hyperthyroidism.

This clonotype was found a few times. The chain uses TRBV3-1 and TRBJ2-4, with a possible D match to TRBD2 (6 bases). CDR1 LGHDT and CDR2 YNNKEL come from the germline V gene (reference sequence). The CDR3 is 14 amino acids. V lost 4 bases and J 9 bases, leaving 16 bases between the germline ends. For the CDR3, the DNA is TGTGCCAGCAGCCGGGGGACTTCCGGAGGCATTCAGTACTTC. It specifies CASSRGTSGGIQYF.

This clonotype showed up many times. The chain is built from TRBV12-3 or TRBV12-4 and TRBJ2-6; D uncertain. Trimming left V 2 bases short and J 0 bases short, with 5 bases between. The CDR3 spans 15 residues. Written as DNA, the CDR3 is TGTGCCAGCAGTTTATCATCCTCTGGGGCCAACGTCCTGACTTTC. Encoded protein: CASSLSSSGANVLTF.

The table lists this clonotype with many counts. The DNA of the CDR3 is TGTGCCAGCAGCCACTCAGGGGCTTCCTACGAGCAGTACTTC. It is translated as CASSHSGASYEQYF. The rearrangement uses TRBV3-1 and TRBJ2-7; D perhaps matches TRBD1 (6 bases). This CDR3 spans 14 amino acids. Germline V gene sequence: CDR1 LGHDT, CDR2 YNNKEL (reference sequence). V shed 3 bases and J shed 1 base, with 10 bases lying between them.

The table lists this clonotype with many counts. This chain joins TRBV30 and TRBJ2-7, with TRBD1 matching 8 bases. The CDR3 runs 12 residues. The germline gives CDR1 GTSNPN, CDR2 SVGIG (reference sequence). After removal of 1 base from V and 4 bases from J, the junction contained 0 bases not matched to a gene. The CDR3 nucleotides are TGTGCCTGGAGTGGGACAGGGTACGAGCAGTACTTC. It codes for CAWSGTGYEQYF.

This clonotype was recorded at least ten times. The chain couples TRBV28 to TRBJ2-1; D tentatively reads TRBD1 or TRBD2 (6 bases each). Germline values: CDR1 MDHEN, CDR2 SYDVKM. The CDR3 is 15 amino acids. Between the trimmed V and J ends, which lost 7 bases and 2 bases, there was a span of 15 bases. The CDR3 sequence: CASTHGGTPYNEQFF. CDR3 coding DNA: TGTGCCAGCACTCACGGAGGGACACCCTACAATGAGCAGTTCTTC.

The rearrangement uses TRBV20-1 and TRBJ2-3; TRBD1 agrees at 7 bases. The junction had 5 bases not matched to a gene; V was cut back by 5 bases and J by 0 bases. Germline V gene sequence: CDR1 DFQATT, CDR2 SNEGSKA (reference sequence). This CDR3 is built from 14 residues. CDR3 nucleotides: TGCAGTGCTCCCAGGGGGTTAAGCACAGATACGCAGTATTTT. The encoded protein is CSAPRGLSTDTQYF.

This clonotype has at least ten counts. The chain combines TRBV2 with TRBJ2-2, with no clear D. Trimming stripped 5 bases from V and 0 bases from J, with 10 bases between. The CDR3 has 15 residues. CDR1 is SNHLY, CDR2 FYNNEI, per germline. The CDR3 spells CASSSTTPNTGELFF. CDR3 in DNA: TGTGCCAGCAGTTCCACGACTCCGAACACCGGGGAGCTGTTTTTT.

This chain joins TRBV2 and TRBJ1-3; the match to TRBD1 covers 10 bases. The CDR3 spans 16 residues. V trimming: 7 bases; J trimming: 2 bases; junction bases outside the gene matches: 8. The germline CDR1 and CDR2 sequences are SNHLY and FYNNEI. The CDR3 here is CASIILGQGAGNTIYF. For the CDR3, the DNA is TGTGCCAGCATCATACTAGGACAGGGGGCTGGAAACACCATATATTTT. The complete variable domain, with remaining parts taken from reference TRBV2 and TRBJ1-3, reads EPEVTQTPSHQVTQMGQEVILRCVPISNHLYFYWYRQILGQKVEFLVSFYNNEISEKSEIFDDQFSVERPDGSNFTLKIRSTKLEDSAMYFCASIILGQGAGNTIYFGEGSWLTVV.

The sample holds many counts of this clonotype. V and J are TRBV20-1 and TRBJ2-5, with 7 bases matching TRBD2. Germline CDR1 reads DFQATT; CDR2 reads SNEGSKA (reference sequence). The CDR3 covers 16 residues. Germline trimming cut 6 bases from V and 2 bases from J; bases unmatched to any gene: 15. This CDR3 reads CSASGLSSGTQETQYF. CDR3 coding DNA: TGCAGTGCCTCGGGCCTATCGAGCGGGACTCAAGAGACCCAGTACTTC.

The chain has TRBV27 and TRBJ1-2; D not resolved. The CDR3 consists of 14 residues. Looked up from germline, CDR1 is MNHEY and CDR2 is SMNVEV (reference sequence). The V end lost 3 bases, the J end lost 4 bases, and 12 bases lay between the germline ends. The CDR3 DNA reads TGTGCCAGCAGTTTGGGAGGGAAGGCCTATGGCTACACCTTC. Amino acid sequence: CASSLGGKAYGYTF.

V is TRBV9 and J is TRBJ1-2, with a weak D call TRBD1 (5 bases). The CDR3 contains 15 residues. The V end was cut by 0 bases, the J end by 4 bases, with 13 bases between. Germline V gives CDR1 SGDLS, CDR2 YYNGEE. Here the CDR3 reads CASSVGSIGTYGYTF. The CDR3 DNA is TGTGCCAGCAGCGTAGGGTCCATAGGGACCTATGGCTACACCTTC.

This clonotype has only a few counts. The chain has TRBV28 and TRBJ2-2; possibly TRBD1 for D (6 bases). The CDR3 totals 16 residues. Per germline, CDR1 MDHEN and CDR2 SYDVKM. V was pared by 1 base and J by 5 bases, with 14 bases between. The CDR3 coding sequence is TGTGCCAGCAGTTTATATTCAGGGGTTCTTACCGGGGAGCTGTTTTTT. Translation gives CASSLYSGVLTGELFF.

In its sample, this clonotype was seen a few times. The chain couples TRBV12-3 or TRBV12-4 to TRBJ1-5; D uncertain. The CDR3 sequence is 13 residues long. Trimming took 3 bases from V and 4 from J, leaving 7 bases between them. This CDR3 reads CASSFRQNQPQHF. CDR3 in DNA: TGTGCCAGCAGTTTCCGACAAAATCAGCCCCAGCATTTT.

This clonotype was seen at least ten times. The genes are TRBV6-1 and TRBJ1-5, with D perhaps TRBD1 (5 bases). V was clipped by 8 bases and J by 1 base, with 12 bases between them. The germline gives CDR1 MNHNS, CDR2 SASEGT. This CDR3 has 14 amino acids. DNA of the CDR3: TGTGCCAGCCGAGGGGCAGGGAGCAATCAGCCCCAGCATTTT. It is translated as CASRGAGSNQPQHF.

The chain employs TRBV4-3 and TRBJ1-5; TRBD1 might be the D (5 bases). CDR3 size: 14 residues. V was pared by 2 bases and J by 4 bases, with 9 bases between. Germline loops: CDR1 LGHNA, CDR2 YSLEER. The CDR3, as DNA: TGCGCCAGCAGCCAAATGGGGGGAAATCAGCCCCAGCATTTT. It is translated as CASSQMGGNQPQHF.

This chain links TRBV15 with TRBJ2-7; 8 nucleotides align to TRBD1. Germline V gives CDR1 LNHNV, CDR2 YYDKDF (reference sequence). V shed 3 bases and J 5 bases; nucleotides not matched to a gene: 9. This CDR3 spans 15 amino acids. CDR3 sequence (DNA): TGTGCCACCAGCAGCGCCAGGACAGGGCCGAACGAGCAGTACTTC. It translates to CATSSARTGPNEQYF.

This clonotype was found a few times. The gene calls are TRBV29-1 and TRBJ1-1; 7 bases map to TRBD1. The germline V gene encodes CDR1 SQVTM and CDR2 ANQGSEA. V lost 5 bases to trimming and J lost 1 base; unmatched junction nucleotides: 10. CDR3 length: 15 residues. The CDR3 DNA follows: TGCAGCGTTTTTGGGGGGGACAGAGGGAACACTGAAGCTTTCTTT. Translating gives CSVFGGDRGNTEAFF.

The sample holds many counts of this clonotype. V gene TRBV12-3 or TRBV12-4 combines with J gene TRBJ1-3, with D unclear. CDR3 length equals 14 residues. V lost 5 bases and J lost 0, with 8 bases in between. The chain's CDR3 is CASSAHYSGNTIYF. The CDR3 nucleotides read TGTGCCAGCAGTGCCCATTACTCTGGAAACACCATATATTTT.

This chain uses TRBV6-1 with TRBJ2-4; 7 bases line up with TRBD1. Germline V gene data show CDR1 as MNHNS and CDR2 as SASEGT. This CDR3 spans 14 amino acids. V lost 5 bases and J lost 5; bases outside the gene matches: 6. The CDR3 coding sequence is TGTGCCAGCAGTAAGACAGGGATGGAAAACATTCAGTACTTC. This encodes CASSKTGMENIQYF.

The chain joins TRBV12-3 or TRBV12-4 to TRBJ2-6, with D hard to call. CDR3 length: 16 residues. V dropped 5 bases and J dropped 2 bases, with 13 bases sitting between them. CDR3 DNA: TGTGCCAGCAGTAGGATGGCGAGTACTGGGGCCAACGTCCTGACTTTC. Amino acids: CASSRMASTGANVLTF.

About this clonotype itself: One base away lies a much larger clone, so this may be a sequencing read error. The chain has TRBV28 and TRBJ2-5, with no clear D. Deletions cut 6 bases from V and 1 base from J, with 12 bases between. Germline-derived CDR1 and CDR2 are MDHEN and SYDVKM. The CDR3 runs 14 residues. CDR3 in amino acids: CASRRALCQETQYF. The DNA for the CDR3 is TGTGCCAGCAGGAGAGCCCTATGCCAAGAGACCCAGTACTTC.

V usage is TRBV12-3 or TRBV12-4 and J usage is TRBJ2-2; 14 bases line up with TRBD2. The CDR3 sequence is 19 residues long. The V and J ends lost 10 bases and 0 bases, in that order; junction bases with no gene match: 13. The CDR3 DNA sequence: TGTGCCACCCGACGAGAAGGGACTAGCGGGAGTTCGAACACCGGGGAGCTGTTTTTT. It specifies CATRREGTSGSSNTGELFF.